This TCR beta chain was sequenced for a study of OX40 agonist ivuxolimab in advanced cancers. The overall study: Six ivuxolimab dose levels, 0.01 to 10 mg/kg, were given intravenously every 2 weeks. Study-wide results and limits: CD8+ T cells were the subset that, on average, had more expanded clones than CD4+.

Germline CDR1 MNHNY, CDR2 SVGAGI (reference sequence). This CDR3 contains 15 residues. With V trimmed by 2 bases and J by 4 bases, 5 bases remained unmatched. Data came from immunoSEQ multiplex PCR; TCRdb stores just in-frame clones and leaves some out. The sample carries just over 60,000 clones, 87% recorded once. Comment on this clone: No antigen is known for it.

The clonotype comes from an adult with an advanced solid tumor such as melanoma, head and neck, liver or kidney cancer. The sequenced sample was CD4+ or CD8+ T cells sorted from blood, obtained in a trial of the OX40 agonist ivuxolimab. J is TRBJ1-5 and V is TRBV6-6; 7 bases map to TRBD1. DNA for the CDR3: TGTGCCAGCAGTTACGAATCGACAGGGAATCAGCCCCAGCATTTT. It is translated as CASSYESTGNQPQHF.